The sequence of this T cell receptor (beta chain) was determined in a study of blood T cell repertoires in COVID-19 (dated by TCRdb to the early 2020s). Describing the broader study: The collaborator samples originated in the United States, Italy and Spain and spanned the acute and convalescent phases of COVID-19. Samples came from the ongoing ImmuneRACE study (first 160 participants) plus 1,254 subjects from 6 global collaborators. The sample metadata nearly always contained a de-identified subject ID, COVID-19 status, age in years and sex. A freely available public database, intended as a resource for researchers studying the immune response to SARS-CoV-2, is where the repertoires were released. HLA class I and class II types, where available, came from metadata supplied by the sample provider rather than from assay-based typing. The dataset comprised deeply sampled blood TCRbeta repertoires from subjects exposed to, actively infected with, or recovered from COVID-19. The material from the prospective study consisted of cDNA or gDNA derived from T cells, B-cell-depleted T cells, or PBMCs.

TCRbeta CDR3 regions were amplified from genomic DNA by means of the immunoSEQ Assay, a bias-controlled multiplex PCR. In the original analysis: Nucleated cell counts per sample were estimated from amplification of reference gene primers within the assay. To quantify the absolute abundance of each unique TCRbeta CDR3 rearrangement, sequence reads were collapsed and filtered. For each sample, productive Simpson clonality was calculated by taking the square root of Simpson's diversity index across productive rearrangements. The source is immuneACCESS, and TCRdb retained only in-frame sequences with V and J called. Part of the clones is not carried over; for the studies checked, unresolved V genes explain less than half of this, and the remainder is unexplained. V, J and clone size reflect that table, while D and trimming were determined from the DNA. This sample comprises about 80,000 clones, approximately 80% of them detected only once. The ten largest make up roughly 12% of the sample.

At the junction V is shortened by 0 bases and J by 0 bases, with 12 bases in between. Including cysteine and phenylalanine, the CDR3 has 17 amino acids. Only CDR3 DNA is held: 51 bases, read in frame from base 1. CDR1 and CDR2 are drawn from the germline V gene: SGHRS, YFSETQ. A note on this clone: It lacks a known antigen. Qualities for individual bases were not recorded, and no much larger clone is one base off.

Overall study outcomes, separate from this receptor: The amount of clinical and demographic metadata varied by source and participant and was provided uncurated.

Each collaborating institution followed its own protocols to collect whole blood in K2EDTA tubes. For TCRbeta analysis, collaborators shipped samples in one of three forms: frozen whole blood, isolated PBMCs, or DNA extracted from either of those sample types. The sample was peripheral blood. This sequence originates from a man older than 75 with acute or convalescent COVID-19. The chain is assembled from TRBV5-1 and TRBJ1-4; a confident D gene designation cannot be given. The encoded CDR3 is CASSLAEGTATNEKLFF. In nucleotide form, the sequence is TGCGCCAGCAGCTTGGCCGAGGGTACTGCAACTAATGAAAAACTGTTTTTT.